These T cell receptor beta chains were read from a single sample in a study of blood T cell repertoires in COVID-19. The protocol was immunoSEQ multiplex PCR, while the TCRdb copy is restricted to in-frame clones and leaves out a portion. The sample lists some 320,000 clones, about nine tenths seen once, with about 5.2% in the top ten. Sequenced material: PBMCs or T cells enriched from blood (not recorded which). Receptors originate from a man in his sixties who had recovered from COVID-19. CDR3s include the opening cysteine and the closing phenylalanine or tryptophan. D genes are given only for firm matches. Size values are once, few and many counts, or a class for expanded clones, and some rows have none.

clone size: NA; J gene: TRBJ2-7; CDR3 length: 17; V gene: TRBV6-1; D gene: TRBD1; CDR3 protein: CASSGSGTAIYSYEQYF; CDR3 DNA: TGTGCCAGCAGTGGCTCCGGGACAGCGATATACTCCTACGAGCAGTACTTC
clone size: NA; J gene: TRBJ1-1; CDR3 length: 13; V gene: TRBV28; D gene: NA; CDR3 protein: CASLTSGRPEAFF; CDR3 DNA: TGTGCCAGCCTCACATCAGGGCGACCTGAAGCTTTCTTT
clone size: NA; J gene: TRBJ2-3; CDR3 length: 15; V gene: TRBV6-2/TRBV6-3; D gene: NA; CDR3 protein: CASSSNRIHTDTQYF; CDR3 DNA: TGTGCCAGCAGTTCAAATAGAATTCACACAGATACGCAGTATTTT
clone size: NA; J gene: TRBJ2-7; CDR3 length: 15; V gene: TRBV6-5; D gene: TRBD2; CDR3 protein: CASTLGLAGSYEQYF; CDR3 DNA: TGTGCCAGCACCCTAGGACTAGCGGGGTCCTACGAGCAGTACTTC
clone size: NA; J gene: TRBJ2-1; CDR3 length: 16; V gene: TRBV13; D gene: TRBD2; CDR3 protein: CASSWGLAGARNEQFF; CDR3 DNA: TGTGCCAGCAGCTGGGGACTAGCGGGAGCTAGAAATGAGCAGTTCTTC
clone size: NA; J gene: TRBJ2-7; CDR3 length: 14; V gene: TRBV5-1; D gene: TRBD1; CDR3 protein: CASSDRQGDYEQYF; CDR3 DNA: TGCGCCAGCAGCGATCGACAGGGGGACTACGAGCAGTACTTC
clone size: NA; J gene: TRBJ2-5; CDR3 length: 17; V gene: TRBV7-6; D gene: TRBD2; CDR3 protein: CASSWRGSGRPLETQYF; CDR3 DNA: TGTGCCAGCAGCTGGCGGGGAAGCGGGAGGCCATTGGAGACCCAGTACTTC
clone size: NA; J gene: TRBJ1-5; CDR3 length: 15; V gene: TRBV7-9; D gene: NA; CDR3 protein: CASSPGQYSNQPQHF; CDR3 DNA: TGTGCCAGCAGCCCGGGACAATACAGCAATCAGCCCCAGCATTTT
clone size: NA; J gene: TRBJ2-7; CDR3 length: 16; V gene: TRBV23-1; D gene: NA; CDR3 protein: CASSQSRPSESYEQYF; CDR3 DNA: TGCGCCAGCAGTCAATCTCGGCCTAGCGAATCCTACGAGCAGTACTTC
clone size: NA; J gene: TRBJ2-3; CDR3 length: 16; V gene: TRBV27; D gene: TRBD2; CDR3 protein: CASSYPSSSGKDTQYF; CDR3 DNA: TGTGCCAGCAGTTATCCCAGTTCGAGCGGGAAAGATACGCAGTATTTT
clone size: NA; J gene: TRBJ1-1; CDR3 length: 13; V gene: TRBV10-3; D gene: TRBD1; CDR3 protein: CASRDSMNTEAFF; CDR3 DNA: TGTGCCTCACGGGACAGCATGAACACTGAAGCTTTCTTT
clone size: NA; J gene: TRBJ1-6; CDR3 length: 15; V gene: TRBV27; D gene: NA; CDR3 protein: CASSYLREGDSPLHF; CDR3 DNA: TGTGCCAGCAGTTATCTCCGGGAGGGTGATTCACCCCTCCACTTT
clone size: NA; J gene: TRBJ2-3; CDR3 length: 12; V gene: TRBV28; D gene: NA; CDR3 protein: CASRLPTDTQYF; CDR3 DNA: TGTGCCAGCAGACTGCCTACAGATACGCAGTATTTT
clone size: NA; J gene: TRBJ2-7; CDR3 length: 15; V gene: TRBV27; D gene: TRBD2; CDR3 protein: CASTTPGLPPYEQYF; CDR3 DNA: TGTGCCAGCACTACCCCGGGACTACCACCTTACGAGCAGTACTTC
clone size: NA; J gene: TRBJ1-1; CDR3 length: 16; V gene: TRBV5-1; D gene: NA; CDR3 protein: CASSLATADRGTEAFF; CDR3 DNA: TGCGCCAGCAGCTTGGCCACCGCGGACAGAGGGACTGAAGCTTTCTTT
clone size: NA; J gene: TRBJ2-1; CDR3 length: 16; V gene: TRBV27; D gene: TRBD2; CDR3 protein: CASRDGTSGNYNEQFF; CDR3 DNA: TGTGCCAGCAGAGACGGGACTAGCGGCAACTACAATGAGCAGTTCTTC
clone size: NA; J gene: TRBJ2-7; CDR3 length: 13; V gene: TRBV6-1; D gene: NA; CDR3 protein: CASSDLILAEQYF; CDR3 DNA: TGTGCCAGCAGTGACCTTATTTTGGCAGAGCAGTACTTC
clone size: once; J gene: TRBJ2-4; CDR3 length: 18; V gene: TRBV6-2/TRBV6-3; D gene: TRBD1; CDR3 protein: CASSYLQGAILVKNIQYF; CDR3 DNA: TGTGCCAGCAGTTACTTACAGGGGGCTATATTAGTCAAAAACATTCAGTACTTC
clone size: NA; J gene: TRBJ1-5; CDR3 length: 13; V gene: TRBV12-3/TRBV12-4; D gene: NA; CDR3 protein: CASTRDSNQPQHF; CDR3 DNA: TGTGCCAGCACCAGGGACTCTAATCAGCCCCAGCATTTT
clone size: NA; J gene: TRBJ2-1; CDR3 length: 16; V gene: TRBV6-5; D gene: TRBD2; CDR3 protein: CASSYSLAGDDNEQFF; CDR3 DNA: TGTGCCAGCAGTTACTCGCTAGCGGGAGATGACAATGAGCAGTTCTTC
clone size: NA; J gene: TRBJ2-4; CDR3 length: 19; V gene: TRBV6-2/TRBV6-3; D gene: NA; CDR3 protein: CASSYRAEPGDLPKNIQYF; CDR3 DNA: TGTGCCAGCAGTTACCGAGCCGAACCAGGGGACCTTCCAAAAAACATTCAGTACTTC
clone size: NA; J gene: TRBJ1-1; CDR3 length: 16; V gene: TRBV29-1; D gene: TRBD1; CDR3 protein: CSVEGGTGGSNTEAFF; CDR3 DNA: TGCAGCGTTGAAGGAGGGACAGGGGGCTCGAACACTGAAGCTTTCTTT
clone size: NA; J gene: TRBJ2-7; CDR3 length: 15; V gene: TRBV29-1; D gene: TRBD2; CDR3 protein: CSVQGREDSSYEQYF; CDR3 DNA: TGCAGCGTTCAGGGGCGGGAGGACTCCTCCTACGAGCAGTACTTC
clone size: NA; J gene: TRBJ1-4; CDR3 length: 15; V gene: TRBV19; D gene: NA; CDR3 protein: CASSIFGRGNEKLFF; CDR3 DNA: TGTGCCAGTAGTATCTTCGGCAGGGGTAATGAAAAACTGTTTTTT
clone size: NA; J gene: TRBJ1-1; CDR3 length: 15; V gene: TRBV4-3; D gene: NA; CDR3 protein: CASSQDRAGGTEAFF; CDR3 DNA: TGCGCCAGCAGCCAAGATCGGGCCGGAGGGACTGAAGCTTTCTTT
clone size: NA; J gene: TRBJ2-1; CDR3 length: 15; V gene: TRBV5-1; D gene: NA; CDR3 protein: CASSLVESSYNEQFF; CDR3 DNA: TGCGCCAGCAGCTTGGTTGAGAGCTCCTACAATGAGCAGTTCTTC
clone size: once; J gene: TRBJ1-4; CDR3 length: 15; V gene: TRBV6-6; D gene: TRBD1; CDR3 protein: CASIHRGQLNEKLFF; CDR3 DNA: TGTGCCAGCATCCACAGGGGACAGCTTAATGAAAAACTGTTTTTT
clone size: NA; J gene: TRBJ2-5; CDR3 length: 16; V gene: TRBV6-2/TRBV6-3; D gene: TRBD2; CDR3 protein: CASSFSSGRPQETQYF; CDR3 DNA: TGTGCCAGCAGTTTTTCTAGCGGGAGGCCCCAAGAGACCCAGTACTTC
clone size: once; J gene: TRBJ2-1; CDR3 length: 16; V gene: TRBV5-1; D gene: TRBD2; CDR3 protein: CASSLGLAGAYNEQFF; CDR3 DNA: TGCGCCAGCAGCTTGGGACTAGCGGGTGCCTACAATGAGCAGTTCTTC